Given below is one T cell receptor (beta chain) in context. Its target is unknown. V was cut by 1 base and J by 6 bases, with 13 bases left in between. CDR1 MNHEY and CDR2 SMNVEV come from the germline V gene (reference sequence). The CDR3 extends over 14 amino acids. This entry comes from a study of CD8 T cells in ankylosing spondylitis. Using quantitative 5'-RACE with molecular barcodes, the authors made TCR beta libraries. MiXCR, run by TCRdb on the 5' RACE reads, gives a single entry per CDR3 protein. The table has some 100,000 distinct CDR3 sequences, roughly 9% seen once. Notes on the study in general: Prior literature has documented some motif variants in synovial fluid and blood from reactive arthritis. Those disease-linked clones were CD8+; they were also relatively rare in peripheral blood. Reportedly, significant enrichment of disease-linked clones occurred in matched ankylosing spondylitis synovial fluid. A motif of 7 to 9 highly homologous TCR beta variants was seen as apparently characteristic of ankylosing spondylitis blood.

The source is a male donor with ankylosing spondylitis. The V gene is TRBV27, the J gene TRBJ2-7; the D is unclear. Sequenced input: blood, either unsorted or a sorted T cell fraction (not recorded which). CDR3 in amino acids: CASSLLDGASEQYF. The DNA for the CDR3 is TGTGCCAGCAGTTTATTGGACGGAGCGAGCGAGCAGTACTTC.